These 31 T cell receptor beta chains originate from one sample sequenced in a study of blood T cell repertoires in COVID-19. Clones were sequenced by immunoSEQ multiplex PCR, and TCRdb holds only the in-frame ones, with some missing. The sample has about 230,000 clones; 75% to 90% are singletons. The specimen sequenced was peripheral blood. These receptors were obtained from a man in his forties with acute or convalescent COVID-19.

The J gene is TRBJ1-2, the V gene TRBV15; 9 bases agree with TRBD1. Germline V gene sequence: CDR1 LNHNV, CDR2 YYDKDF (reference sequence). There are 15 residues in the CDR3. V was pared by 2 bases and J by 4 bases, with 5 bases of the junction left unmatched. The CDR3 DNA sequence: TGTGCCACCAGCAGATCATTGACAGGGGGCTATGGCTACACCTTC. Amino acid sequence: CATSRSLTGGYGYTF.

This clone was recorded once. The chain joins TRBV30 to TRBJ2-1; TRBD2 matches 12 bases. This CDR3 comprises 16 residues. Germline-derived CDR1 and CDR2 are GTSNPN and SVGIG (reference sequence). J was trimmed by 7 bases and V by 2 bases; bases with no gene match: 9. CDR3 sequence (DNA): TGTGCCTGGAGTAAACCTTCGACTAGCGGGAGTAATGAGCAGTTCTTC. Its protein is CAWSKPSTSGSNEQFF.

V is TRBV28 and J is TRBJ1-4; TRBD1 matches 12 bases. The J segment lost 7 bases and the V segment lost 5 bases, leaving 11 bases of the junction unmatched. Germline loops: CDR1 MDHEN, CDR2 SYDVKM. The CDR3 covers 17 residues. The CDR3 protein is CASSPHPGTGGIEKLFF. The DNA for the CDR3 is TGTGCCAGCAGTCCGCACCCCGGGACAGGGGGCATTGAAAAACTGTTTTTT.

J is TRBJ2-7 and V is TRBV9; TRBD1 matches at 9 bases. The germline CDR1 and CDR2 sequences are SGDLS and YYNGEE. The CDR3 runs 16 residues. Unmatched junction bases numbered 7, after V lost 0 bases and J lost 3 bases. The CDR3 DNA reads as TGTGCCAGCAGCGTAGACGATCGGGACAGGGTCTACGAGCAGTACTTC. It translates to CASSVDDRDRVYEQYF.

The CDR3 reads CASSLGPSGNSYEQYF. In nucleotides, the CDR3 is TGTGCCAGCAGCTTAGGTCCTAGCGGGAACTCCTACGAGCAGTACTTC. The chain joins TRBV7-2 to TRBJ2-7; 9 bases map to TRBD2. Germline loops: CDR1 SGHTA, CDR2 FQGNSA. The CDR3 runs 16 residues. V gave up 1 base and J gave up 0 bases; unmatched junction bases: 4. Variable domain in full (rest from reference TRBV7-2 and TRBJ2-7): GAGVSQSPSNKVTEKGKDVELRCDPISGHTALYWYRQSLGQGLEFLIYFQGNSAPDKSGLPSDRFSAERTGGSVSTLTIQRTQQEDSAVYLCASSLGPSGNSYEQYFGPGTRLTVT.

The chain carries TRBV5-6 and TRBJ1-4, with 7 bases identical to TRBD1. Germline lookup yields CDR1 SGHDT and CDR2 YYEEEE. V lost 0 bases, J lost 5 bases, and 4 bases stayed unmatched. CDR3 length equals 15 residues. CDR3 bases: TGTGCCAGCAGCTTGGTACAGGGGAACAATGAAAAACTGTTTTTT. Translation gives CASSLVQGNNEKLFF.

CDR3 sequence reads: CASSPAGYKTYYGYTF. The CDR3 bases are TGTGCCAGCAGCCCGGCAGGGTATAAAACATACTATGGCTACACCTTC. This sequence joins TRBV5-4 and TRBJ1-2; D may be TRBD1 (5 bases). Looked up from germline, CDR1 is SGHNT and CDR2 is YYREEE (reference sequence). This CDR3 is built from 16 residues. Trimming removed 4 bases from V and 3 bases from J, with 19 bases in between. Variable domain in full (rest from reference TRBV5-4 and TRBJ1-2): ETGVTQSPTHLIKTRGQQVTLRCSSQSGHNTVSWYQQALGQGPQFIFQYYREEENGRGNFPPRFSGLQFPNYSSELNVNALELDDSALYLCASSPAGYKTYYGYTFGSGTRLTVV.

CDR3 sequence (DNA): TGTGCCAGCAGCCTCCCGGGACTAGCGGGAAGCCGCACAGATACGCAGTATTTT. Its protein is CASSLPGLAGSRTDTQYF. The chain uses TRBV11-2 and TRBJ2-3, with TRBD2 matching over 13 bases. The germline CDR1 and CDR2 sequences are SGHAT and FQNNGV. The CDR3 is made up of 18 amino acids. V trimming: 5 bases; J trimming: 1 base; junction bases outside the gene matches: 9.

This rearrangement joins TRBV27 to TRBJ1-2; D call uncertain. The CDR3 contains 15 residues. V was shortened by 5 bases and J by 8 bases, with 21 bases between the two germline ends. Germline CDR1 and CDR2: MNHEY and SMNVEV (reference sequence). The CDR3, as DNA: TGTGCCAGCAGTCCCCGGCCGGCCAGGTTTGGCGGCTACACCTTC. The encoded protein is CASSPRPARFGGYTF.

The V call is TRBV5-4, the J call TRBJ2-4, with no clear D. CDR1 and CDR2 from the germline V gene are SGHNT and YYREEE (reference sequence). The length of the CDR3 is 15 residues. The V and J ends lost 1 base and 0 bases respectively, with 8 bases between them. CDR3 in amino acids: CASSLYPVAKNIQYF. In DNA, the CDR3 is TGTGCCAGCAGCTTGTATCCCGTAGCCAAAAACATTCAGTACTTC.

In its sample, this clone was seen a few times. This chain connects TRBV5-1 to TRBJ1-2, with 10 bases matching TRBD1. This CDR3 is 14 amino acids long. Per the germline V gene, CDR1 is SGHRS and CDR2 is YFSETQ. V lost 1 base to trimming and J lost 8 bases; unmatched junction nucleotides: 5. CDR3: CASSLTDRGIGYTF. CDR3 bases: TGCGCCAGCAGCTTGACGGACAGGGGGATCGGCTACACCTTC.

The J gene is TRBJ1-5, the V gene TRBV6-2 or TRBV6-3; D unresolved. Germline CDR1 reads MNHEY; CDR2 reads SVGEGT. This CDR3 comprises 15 residues. V was clipped by 6 bases and J by 11 bases, with 23 bases between them. This chain's CDR3 is CASRYDAGPVGTQHF. The CDR3 DNA reads as TGTGCCAGCAGATACGACGCGGGCCCGGTGGGAACCCAGCATTTT.

The CDR3 coding sequence is TGCAGCGTTGCAGTGAACACTGAAGCTTTCTTT. Translating gives CSVAVNTEAFF. The rearrangement uses TRBV29-1 and TRBJ1-1; D gene unclear. CDR1 SQVTM and CDR2 ANQGSEA come from the germline V gene. Between the trimmed V and J ends, which lost 4 bases and 0 bases, there was a span of 3 bases. CDR3 size: 11 residues.

This clone showed up just a few times. The J gene is TRBJ2-7, the V gene TRBV2, with D possibly being TRBD2 (6 bases). The CDR3 is 15 residues long. Germline V gives CDR1 SNHLY, CDR2 FYNNEI. Trimming stripped 3 bases from V and 0 bases from J, with 12 bases between. The CDR3 DNA sequence: TGTGCCAGCAGTGAGGAGGGACGCCTCTCCTACGAGCAGTACTTC. This gives the protein CASSEEGRLSYEQYF.

This chain connects TRBV12-3 or TRBV12-4 to TRBJ1-2; no reliable D call. This CDR3 has 13 amino acids. With 6 bases removed from V and 5 bases from J, the gap between germline ends came to 13 bases. The CDR3 nucleotides read TGTGCCAGCAGCCCCAGGTCAGGATATGGCTACACCTTC. Encoded protein: CASSPRSGYGYTF.

The V call is TRBV7-8, the J call TRBJ2-1; a weak D match, TRBD2 (6 bases). The CDR3 is 16 residues long. Germline CDR1 and CDR2: SGHVS and FQNEAQ. V was pared by 3 bases and J by 5 bases, with 17 bases between. The CDR3 sequence: CASSFLSGAINNEQFF. The CDR3 region has the DNA TGTGCCAGCAGCTTCTTATCGGGAGCTATCAACAATGAGCAGTTCTTC.

The gene calls are TRBV7-8 and TRBJ1-2; tentatively, D is TRBD1 (6 bases). The CDR3 contains 15 residues. CDR1 is SGHVS and CDR2 is FQNEAQ in the germline V gene. V was clipped by 5 bases and J by 6 bases, with 19 bases between them. The DNA of the CDR3 is TGTGCCAGCAGCCTCGAACTTGGACAGAAGGATGGCTACACCTTC. Encoded protein: CASSLELGQKDGYTF.

The chain is built from TRBV3-1 (or the pseudogene TRBV3-2) and TRBJ1-4; tentatively, D is TRBD1 (6 bases). Per the germline V gene, CDR1 is LGHDT and CDR2 is YNNKEL (reference sequence). This CDR3 is 14 amino acids long. Trimming shortened V by 4 bases and J by 8 bases, and 14 bases separated the two germline ends. The CDR3: CASSPSGQGEKLFF. The DNA for the CDR3 is TGTGCCAGCAGCCCCTCGGGGCAGGGGGAAAAACTGTTTTTT.

The V gene is TRBV30, the J gene TRBJ1-5; D gene unclear. Trimming took 2 bases from V and 6 from J, leaving 11 bases between them. The CDR3 extends over 13 amino acids. In germline, CDR1 is GTSNPN, CDR2 SVGIG (reference sequence). The CDR3 coding sequence is TGTGCCTGGAGTTTGCGGAGCCTTCAGCCCCAGCATTTT. It yields the protein CAWSLRSLQPQHF.

The CDR3: CAWSVRGSLADTQYF. DNA of the CDR3: TGTGCCTGGAGTGTACGGGGTTCTCTAGCAGATACGCAGTATTTT. The chain recombines TRBV30 with TRBJ2-3, with a weak D call TRBD2 (5 bases). Germline-derived CDR1 and CDR2 are GTSNPN and SVGIG (reference sequence). V lost 0 bases, J lost 4 bases, and 14 bases lay in between. The CDR3 spans 15 residues.

This clone was seen a single time. This chain connects TRBV19 to TRBJ1-3; 12 nucleotides align to TRBD1. Germline V lookup: CDR1 LNHDA, CDR2 SQIVND (reference sequence). V lost 10 bases to trimming and J lost 1 base; unmatched junction nucleotides: 8. This CDR3 region has 16 residues. This chain's CDR3 is CATRDRGRGSGNTIYF. For the CDR3, the DNA is TGTGCCACCCGGGACAGGGGGCGCGGTTCTGGAAACACCATATATTTT. Filled out from reference TRBV19 and TRBJ1-3, the complete variable domain reads DGGITQSPKYLFRKEGQNVTLSCEQNLNHDAMYWYRQDPGQGLRLIYYSQIVNDFQKGDIAEGYSVSREKKESFPLTVTSAQKNPTAFYLCATRDRGRGSGNTIYFGEGSWLTVV.

This chain links TRBV6-5 with TRBJ1-5; a weak D match, TRBD1 (5 bases). Trimming took 8 bases from V and 2 from J, leaving 10 bases between them. There are 13 residues in the CDR3. CDR1 is MNHEY and CDR2 is SVGAGI in the germline V gene. The CDR3 coding sequence is TGTGCCAGCCGGGGGAGTGGCAATCAGCCCCAGCATTTT. Translating gives CASRGSGNQPQHF.

The V call is TRBV2, the J call TRBJ1-2, with D perhaps TRBD1 (5 bases). Trimming shortened V by 1 base and J by 4 bases, and 10 bases separated the two germline ends. CDR3 size: 14 residues. Germline CDR1 reads SNHLY; CDR2 reads FYNNEI. CDR3: CASSEDYRTYGYTF. For the CDR3, the DNA is TGTGCCAGCAGTGAAGACTACAGGACCTATGGCTACACCTTC.

This sequence joins TRBV2 and TRBJ2-1; 7 bases line up with TRBD2. CDR1 is SNHLY, CDR2 FYNNEI, per germline. There are 13 residues in the CDR3. J was trimmed by 3 bases and V by 6 bases; bases with no gene match: 2. The CDR3 reads CASRAGLYNEQFF. In nucleotides, the CDR3 is TGTGCCAGCAGAGCGGGGCTCTACAATGAGCAGTTCTTC.

This clone appeared once. The gene calls are TRBV19 and TRBJ1-1, with 7 bases that match TRBD1. Germline V lookup: CDR1 LNHDA, CDR2 SQIVND (reference sequence). The CDR3 is 13 amino acids. With 7 bases clipped from V and 4 bases from J, the junction kept 6 bases outside the gene matches. The CDR3 here is CASKNRQGTEAFF. The CDR3, as DNA: TGTGCCAGTAAGAACCGACAGGGCACTGAAGCTTTCTTT.

The V call is TRBV19, the J call TRBJ1-5; D call uncertain. The germline V gene has CDR1 LNHDA and CDR2 SQIVND (reference sequence). V lost 0 bases, J lost 1 base, and 10 bases lay in between. This CDR3 spans 16 amino acids. The CDR3 sequence: CASSIDGERSNQPQHF. DNA for the CDR3: TGTGCCAGTAGTATAGATGGAGAGCGGAGCAATCAGCCCCAGCATTTT.

The CDR3 DNA sequence: TGCGCCAGCAGCCTCGGGACACAGACCGGGGAGCTGTTTTTT. This codes for CASSLGTQTGELFF. The chain uses TRBV5-1 and TRBJ2-2, with a weak D call TRBD1 (6 bases). Germline CDR1 is SGHRS and CDR2 is YFSETQ. The CDR3 totals 14 residues. The V gene lost 4 bases and the J gene lost 5 bases, with 12 bases spanning the gap.

This clone was seen ten or more times. The rearrangement joins TRBV27 to TRBJ1-1, with D possibly TRBD1 on 5 matching bases. Deletions cut 5 bases from V and 0 bases from J, with 10 bases between. The CDR3 consists of 14 residues. Germline-derived CDR1 and CDR2 are MNHEY and SMNVEV (reference sequence). The CDR3 DNA follows: TGTGCCAGCAGTCCCCCGACAGTGAACACTGAAGCTTTCTTT. It yields the protein CASSPPTVNTEAFF.

This clone has only one observation. J is TRBJ2-5 and V is TRBV6-5; D possibly corresponds to TRBD2 (6 bases). The V end was cut by 6 bases, the J end by 5 bases, with 13 bases between. Germline loops: CDR1 MNHEY, CDR2 SVGAGI. The length of the CDR3 is 13 residues. CDR3 residues: CASRAAGRETQYF. The CDR3, as DNA: TGTGCCAGCAGAGCTGCGGGACGGGAGACCCAGTACTTC.

This sequence joins TRBV6-5 and TRBJ1-1, with D possibly TRBD1 on 5 matching bases. The CDR3 is 15 amino acids. Looked up from germline, CDR1 is MNHEY and CDR2 is SVGAGI. V dropped 2 bases and J dropped 1 base, with 11 bases sitting between them. CDR3 protein: CASSYATQGNTEAFF. For the CDR3, the DNA is TGTGCCAGCAGTTACGCTACCCAGGGGAACACTGAAGCTTTCTTT.

The chain is built from TRBV28 and TRBJ2-2; the match to TRBD1 covers 7 bases. The CDR3 runs 15 residues. Germline V gene data show CDR1 as MDHEN and CDR2 as SYDVKM. The J segment lost 0 bases and the V segment lost 5 bases, leaving 3 bases of the junction unmatched. CDR3 residues: CASSRGQSNTGELFF. As DNA, the CDR3 is TGTGCCAGCAGTCGGGGACAGTCGAACACCGGGGAGCTGTTTTTT.